The source of this T cell receptor beta chain is a study of long-term antiretroviral therapy in people with HIV. CDR3 length: 15 residues. Trimming pared 0 bases from V and 5 bases from J, leaving 13 bases between. From germline, CDR1 is MNHNS and CDR2 SASEGT. A few counts support this clone. Its antigen is not known. Researchers secured at least one pre-ART and at least two post-ART PBMC samples from each donor. At survey level, the immunoSEQ assay was run in its v3.0 version. Produced via immunoSEQ multiplex PCR; TCRdb's table is partial and in-frame only. The sample contains more than 25,000 clones, 75% to 90% of which appear only once. General study findings and limits: Clones that had undergone expansion before ART dominated the repertoire at all time points.

This rearrangement joins TRBV6-1 to TRBJ1-2; weak D call: TRBD1 (6 bases). The clonotype originates from a man aged 50-60 years with HIV. The sample consisted of unsorted PBMCs, taken 3.2 years before starting antiretroviral therapy. The CDR3 here is CASSEAEEGGYGYTF. The CDR3 region has the DNA TGTGCCAGCAGTGAAGCGGAGGAGGGGGGGTATGGCTACACCTTC.